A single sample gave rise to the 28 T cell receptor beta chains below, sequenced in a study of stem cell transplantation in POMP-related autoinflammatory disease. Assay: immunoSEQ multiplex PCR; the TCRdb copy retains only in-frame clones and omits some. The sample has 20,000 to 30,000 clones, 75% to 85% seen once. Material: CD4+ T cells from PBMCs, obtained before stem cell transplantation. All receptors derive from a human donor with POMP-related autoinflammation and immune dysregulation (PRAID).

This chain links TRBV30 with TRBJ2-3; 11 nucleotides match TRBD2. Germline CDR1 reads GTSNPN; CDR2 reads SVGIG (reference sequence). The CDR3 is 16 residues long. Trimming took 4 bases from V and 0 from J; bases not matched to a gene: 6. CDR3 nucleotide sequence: TGTGCCTGGACGCCTCTAGCGGGGGGTAGCACAGATACGCAGTATTTT. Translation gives CAWTPLAGGSTDTQYF. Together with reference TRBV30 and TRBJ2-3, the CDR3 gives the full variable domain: SQTIHQWPATLVQPVGSPLSLECTVEGTSNPNLYWYRQAAGRGLQLLFYSVGIGQISSEVPQNLSASRPQDRQFILSSKKLLLSDSGFYLCAWTPLAGGSTDTQYFGPGTRLTVL.

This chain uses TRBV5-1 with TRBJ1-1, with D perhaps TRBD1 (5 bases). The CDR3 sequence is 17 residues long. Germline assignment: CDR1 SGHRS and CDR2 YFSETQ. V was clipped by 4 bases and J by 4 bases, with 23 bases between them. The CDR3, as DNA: TGCGCCAGCAGCGGTCAAAAAAAACGGGACCCACGCACTGAAGCTTTCTTT. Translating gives CASSGQKKRDPRTEAFF. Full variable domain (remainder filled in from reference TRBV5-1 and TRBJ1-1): KAGVTQTPRYLIKTRGQQVTLSCSPISGHRSVSWYQQTPGQGLQFLFEYFSETQRNKGNFPGRFSGRQFSNSRSEMNVSTLELGDSALYLCASSGQKKRDPRTEAFFGQGTRLTVV.

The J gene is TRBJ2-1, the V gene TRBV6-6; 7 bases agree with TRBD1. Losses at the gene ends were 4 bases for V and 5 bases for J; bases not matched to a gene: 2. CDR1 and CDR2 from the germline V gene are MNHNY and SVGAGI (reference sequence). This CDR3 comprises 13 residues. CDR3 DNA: TGTGCCAGCAGTTCGGACAGGAACAATGAGCAGTTCTTC. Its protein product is CASSSDRNNEQFF.

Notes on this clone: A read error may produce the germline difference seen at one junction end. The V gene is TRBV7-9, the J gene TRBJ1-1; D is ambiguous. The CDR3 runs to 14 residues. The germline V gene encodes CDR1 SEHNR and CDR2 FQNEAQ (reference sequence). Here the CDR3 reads CANSLGRSGTEAFF. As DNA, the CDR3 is TGTGCCAACAGCTTAGGGCGGTCTGGCACTGAAGCTTTCTTT.

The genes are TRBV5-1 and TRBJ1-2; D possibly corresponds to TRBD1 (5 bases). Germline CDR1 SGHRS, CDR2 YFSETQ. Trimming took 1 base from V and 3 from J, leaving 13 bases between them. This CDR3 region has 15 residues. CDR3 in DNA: TGCGCCAGCAGCTTGCTGAGACAGAGCGACTATGGCTACACCTTC. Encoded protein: CASSLLRQSDYGYTF.

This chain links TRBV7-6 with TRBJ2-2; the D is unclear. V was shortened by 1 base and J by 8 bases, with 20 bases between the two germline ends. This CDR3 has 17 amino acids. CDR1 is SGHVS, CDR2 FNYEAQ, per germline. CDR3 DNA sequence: TGTGCCAGCAGCTTAGAAGTAGGCAAGAACCGCTTTGGGGAGCTGTTTTTT. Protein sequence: CASSLEVGKNRFGELFF. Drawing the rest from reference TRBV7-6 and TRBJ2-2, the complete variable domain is GAGVSQSPRYKVTKRGQDVALRCDPISGHVSLYWYRQALGQGPEFLTYFNYEAQQDKSGLPNDRFSAERPEGSISTLTIQRTEQRDSAMYRCASSLEVGKNRFGELFFGEGSRLTVL.

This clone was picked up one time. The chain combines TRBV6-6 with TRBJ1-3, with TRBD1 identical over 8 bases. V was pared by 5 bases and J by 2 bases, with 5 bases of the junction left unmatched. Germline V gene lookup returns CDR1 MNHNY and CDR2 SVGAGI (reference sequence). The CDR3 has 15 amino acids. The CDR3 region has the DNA TGTGCCAGCAGTCCGGGGACAGGCACTGGAAACACCATATATTTT. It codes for CASSPGTGTGNTIYF.

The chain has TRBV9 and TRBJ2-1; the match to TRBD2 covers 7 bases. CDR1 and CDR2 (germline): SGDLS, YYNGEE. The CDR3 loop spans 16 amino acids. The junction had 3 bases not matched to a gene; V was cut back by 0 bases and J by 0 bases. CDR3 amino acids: CASSVVGGSSYNEQFF. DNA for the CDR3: TGTGCCAGCAGCGTAGTTGGCGGGAGCTCCTACAATGAGCAGTTCTTC.

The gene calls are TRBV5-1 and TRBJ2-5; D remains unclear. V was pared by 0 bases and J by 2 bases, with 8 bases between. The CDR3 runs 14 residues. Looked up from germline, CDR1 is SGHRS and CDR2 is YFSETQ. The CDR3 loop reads CASSLAGLQETQYF. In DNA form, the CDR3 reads TGCGCCAGCAGCTTGGCCGGGCTACAAGAGACCCAGTACTTC.

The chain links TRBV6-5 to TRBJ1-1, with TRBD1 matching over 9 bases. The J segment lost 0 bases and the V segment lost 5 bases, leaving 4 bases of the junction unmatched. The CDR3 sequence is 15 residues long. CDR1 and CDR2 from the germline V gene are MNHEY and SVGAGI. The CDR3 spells CASSTTGGVNTEAFF. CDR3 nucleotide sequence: TGTGCCAGCAGTACCACAGGGGGCGTGAACACTGAAGCTTTCTTT.

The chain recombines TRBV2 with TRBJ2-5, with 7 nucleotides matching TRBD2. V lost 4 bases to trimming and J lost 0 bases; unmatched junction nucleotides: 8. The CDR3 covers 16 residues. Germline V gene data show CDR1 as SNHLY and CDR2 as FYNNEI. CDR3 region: CASSARQGGYQETQYF. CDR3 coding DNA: TGTGCCAGCAGTGCGAGGCAGGGAGGGTACCAAGAGACCCAGTACTTC.

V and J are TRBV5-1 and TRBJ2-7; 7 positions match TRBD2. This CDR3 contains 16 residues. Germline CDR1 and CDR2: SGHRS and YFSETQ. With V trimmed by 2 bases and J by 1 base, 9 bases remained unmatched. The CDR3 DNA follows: TGCGCCAGCAGCTTAGCGGGACGTACCCGATCCTACGAGCAGTACTTC. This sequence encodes CASSLAGRTRSYEQYF.

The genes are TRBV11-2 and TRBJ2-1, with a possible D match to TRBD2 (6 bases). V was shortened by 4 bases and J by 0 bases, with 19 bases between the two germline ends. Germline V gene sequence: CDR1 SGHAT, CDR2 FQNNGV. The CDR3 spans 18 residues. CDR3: CASSSFTVVAASYNEQFF. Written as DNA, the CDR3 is TGTGCCAGCAGCTCCTTTACTGTGGTAGCGGCCTCCTACAATGAGCAGTTCTTC.

The CDR3 DNA sequence: TGCGCCAGCAGCCAAGGGCCCTTGCGGGGAGGGGGGCAGCCCCAGCATTTT. Amino acid sequence: CASSQGPLRGGGQPQHF. The chain joins TRBV4-1 to TRBJ1-5; a possible D gene is TRBD1 (6 bases). Germline V CDR1 and CDR2: MGHRA, YSYEKL. Trimming left V 1 base short and J 7 bases short, with 20 bases between. The length of the CDR3 is 17 residues.

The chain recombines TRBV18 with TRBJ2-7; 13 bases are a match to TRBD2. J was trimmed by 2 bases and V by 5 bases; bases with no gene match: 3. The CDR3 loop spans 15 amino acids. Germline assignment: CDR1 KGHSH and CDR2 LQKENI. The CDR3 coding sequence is TGTGCCAGCTCATCTGGACTAGCGGGGGCCTACGAGCAGTACTTC. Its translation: CASSSGLAGAYEQYF. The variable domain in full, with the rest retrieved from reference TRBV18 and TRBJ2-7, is NAGVMQNPRHLVRRRGQEARLRCSPMKGHSHVYWYRQLPEEGLKFMVYLQKENIIDESGMPKERFSAEFPKEGPSILRIQQVVRGDSAAYFCASSSGLAGAYEQYFGPGTRLTVT.

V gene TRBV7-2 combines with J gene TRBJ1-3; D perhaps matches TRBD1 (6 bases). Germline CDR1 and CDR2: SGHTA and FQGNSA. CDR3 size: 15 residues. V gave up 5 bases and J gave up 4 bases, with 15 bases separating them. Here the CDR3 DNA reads TGTGCCAGCAGCCCACAGGGCTCGAAAGGAAACACCATATATTTT. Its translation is CASSPQGSKGNTIYF.

The CDR3 sequence is CASSLGPVQETQYF. The CDR3 bases are TGTGCCAGCAGCTTAGGGCCGGTCCAAGAGACCCAGTACTTC. This sequence joins TRBV7-2 and TRBJ2-5; D unclear. The CDR3 covers 14 residues. V lost 1 base and J 1 base, leaving 7 bases between the germline ends. Germline assignment: CDR1 SGHTA and CDR2 FQGNSA. The full variable domain, its missing parts supplied by reference TRBV7-2 and TRBJ2-5, is GAGVSQSPSNKVTEKGKDVELRCDPISGHTALYWYRQSLGQGLEFLIYFQGNSAPDKSGLPSDRFSAERTGGSVSTLTIQRTQQEDSAVYLCASSLGPVQETQYFGPGTRLLVL.

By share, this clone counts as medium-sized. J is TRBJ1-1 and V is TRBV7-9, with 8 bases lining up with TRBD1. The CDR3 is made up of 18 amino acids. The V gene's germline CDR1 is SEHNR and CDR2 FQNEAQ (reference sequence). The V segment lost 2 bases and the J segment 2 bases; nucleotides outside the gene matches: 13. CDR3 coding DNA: TGTGCCAGCAGCTTAAGGCAGGGGGCTGGGGTAATAAACACTGAAGCTTTCTTT. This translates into CASSLRQGAGVINTEAFF.

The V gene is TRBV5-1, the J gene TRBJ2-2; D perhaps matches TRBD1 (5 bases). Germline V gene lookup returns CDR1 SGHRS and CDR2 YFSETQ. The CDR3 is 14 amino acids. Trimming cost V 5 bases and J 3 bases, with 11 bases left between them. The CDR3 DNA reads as TGCGCCAGCAGTTGGGGCCGGGACACCGGGGAGCTGTTTTTT. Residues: CASSWGRDTGELFF.

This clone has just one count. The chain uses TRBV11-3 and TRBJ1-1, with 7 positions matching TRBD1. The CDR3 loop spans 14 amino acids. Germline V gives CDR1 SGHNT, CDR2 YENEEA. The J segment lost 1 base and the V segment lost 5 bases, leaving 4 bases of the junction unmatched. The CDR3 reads CASSRRGANTEAFF. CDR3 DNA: TGTGCCAGCAGCCGCAGGGGGGCGAACACTGAAGCTTTCTTT.

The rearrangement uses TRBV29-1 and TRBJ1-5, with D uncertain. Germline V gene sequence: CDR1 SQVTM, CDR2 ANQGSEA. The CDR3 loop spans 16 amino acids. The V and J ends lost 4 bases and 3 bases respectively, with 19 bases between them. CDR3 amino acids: CSVGGGSGLNNQPQHF. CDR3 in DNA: TGCAGCGTTGGGGGTGGGAGCGGGCTGAACAATCAGCCCCAGCATTTT.

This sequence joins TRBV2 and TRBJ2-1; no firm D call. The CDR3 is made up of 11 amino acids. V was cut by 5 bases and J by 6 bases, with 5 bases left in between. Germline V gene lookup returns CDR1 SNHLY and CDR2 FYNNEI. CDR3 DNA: TGTGCCAGCAGTCAGCTCAATGAGCAGTTCTTC. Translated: CASSQLNEQFF.

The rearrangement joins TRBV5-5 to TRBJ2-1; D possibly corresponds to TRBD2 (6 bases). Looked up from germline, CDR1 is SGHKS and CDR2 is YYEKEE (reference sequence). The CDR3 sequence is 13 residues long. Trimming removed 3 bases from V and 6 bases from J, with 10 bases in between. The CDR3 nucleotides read TGTGCCAGCAGCTCACTTAGCGGCAATGAGCAGTTCTTC. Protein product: CASSSLSGNEQFF. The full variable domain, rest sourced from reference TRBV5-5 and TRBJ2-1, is DAGVTQSPTHLIKTRGQQVTLRCSPISGHKSVSWYQQVLGQGPQFIFQYYEKEERGRGNFPDRFSARQFPNYSSELNVNALLLGDSALYLCASSSLSGNEQFFGPGTRLTVL.

The CDR3 reads CASSLDPTGRNGYTF. CDR3 DNA: TGTGCCAGCAGTTTAGACCCCACAGGGAGGAATGGCTACACCTTC. The rearrangement uses TRBV27 and TRBJ1-2; tentative D call: TRBD1 (6 bases). The CDR3 sequence is 15 residues long. Germline V gives CDR1 MNHEY, CDR2 SMNVEV (reference sequence). Trimming shortened V by 2 bases and J by 6 bases, and 16 bases separated the two germline ends.

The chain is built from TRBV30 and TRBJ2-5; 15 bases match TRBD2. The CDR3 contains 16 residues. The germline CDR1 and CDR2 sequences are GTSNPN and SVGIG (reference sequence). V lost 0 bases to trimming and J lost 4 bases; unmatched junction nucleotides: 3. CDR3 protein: CAWSVGLAGGLETQYF. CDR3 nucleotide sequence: TGTGCCTGGAGTGTGGGACTAGCGGGGGGATTAGAGACCCAGTACTTC.

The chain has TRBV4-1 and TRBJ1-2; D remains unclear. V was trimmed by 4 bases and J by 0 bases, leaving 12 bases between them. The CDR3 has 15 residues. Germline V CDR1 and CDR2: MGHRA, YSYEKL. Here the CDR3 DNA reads TGCGCCAGCAGCCTGATCTACTCTGCTAACTATGGCTACACCTTC. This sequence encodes CASSLIYSANYGYTF.

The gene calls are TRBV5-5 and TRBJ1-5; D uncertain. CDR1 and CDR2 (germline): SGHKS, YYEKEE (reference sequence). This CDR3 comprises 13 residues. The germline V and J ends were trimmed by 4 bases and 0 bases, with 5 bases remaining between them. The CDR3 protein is CASSIDSNQPQHF. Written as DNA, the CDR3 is TGTGCCAGCAGCATTGATAGCAATCAGCCCCAGCATTTT.

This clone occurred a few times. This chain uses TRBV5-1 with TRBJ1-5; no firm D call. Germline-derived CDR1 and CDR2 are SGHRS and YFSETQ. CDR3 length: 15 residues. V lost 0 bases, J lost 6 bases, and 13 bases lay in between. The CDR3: CASSLAPGDGQPQHF. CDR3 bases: TGCGCCAGCAGCTTGGCCCCAGGTGACGGTCAGCCCCAGCATTTT.